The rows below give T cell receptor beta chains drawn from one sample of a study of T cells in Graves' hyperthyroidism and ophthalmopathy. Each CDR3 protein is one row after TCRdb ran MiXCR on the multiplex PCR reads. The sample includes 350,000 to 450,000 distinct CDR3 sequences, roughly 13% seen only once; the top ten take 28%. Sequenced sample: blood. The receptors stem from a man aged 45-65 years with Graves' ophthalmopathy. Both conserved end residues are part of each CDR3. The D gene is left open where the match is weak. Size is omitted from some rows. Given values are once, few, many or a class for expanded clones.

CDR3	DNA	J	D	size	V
CASSFPGSYGYTF	TGTGCCAGCAGCTTTCCCGGTAGCTATGGCTACACCTTC	TRBJ1-2	NA	NA	TRBV7-9
CASSRPLETSTDTQYF	TGTGCCAGCAGCCGGCCCTTGGAAACTAGCACAGATACGCAGTATTTT	TRBJ2-3	NA	many	TRBV7-9
CASSQDSTIGGEQYF	TGTGCCAGCAGCCAAGATTCTACCATTGGTGGCGAGCAGTACTTC	TRBJ2-7	NA	NA	TRBV4-2
CASSYSGVYQETQYF	TGTGCCAGCAGTTACTCGGGGGTATACCAAGAGACCCAGTACTTC	TRBJ2-5	NA	many	TRBV6-5
CASTRDRILSWGTEAFF	TGTGCCAGTACCCGGGACAGGATCCTAAGCTGGGGCACTGAAGCTTTCTTT	TRBJ1-1	TRBD1	few	TRBV19
CASSSLTYTEAFF	TGTGCCAGCAGCTCTCTGACTTACACTGAAGCTTTCTTT	TRBJ1-1	NA	few	TRBV27
CASSLARIAGQIAKNIQYF	TGTGCCAGCAGCTTGGCCAGGATTGCGGGACAGATAGCCAAAAACATTCAGTACTTC	TRBJ2-4	NA	many	TRBV5-5
CSVDGEQFF	TGCAGCGTTGACGGTGAGCAGTTCTTC	TRBJ2-1	NA	NA	TRBV29-1
CSADIGSGGSTDTQYF	TGCAGTGCTGACATCGGGAGCGGGGGTAGCACAGATACGCAGTATTTT	TRBJ2-3	TRBD2	few	TRBV20-1
CASSEGTSGYEQYF	TGTGCCAGCAGCGAAGGGACTAGCGGTTACGAGCAGTACTTC	TRBJ2-7	TRBD2	few	TRBV9
CASSKSSGSDNERFF	TGTGCCAGCAGTAAAAGTAGCGGTTCTGACAATGAGCGGTTCTTC	TRBJ2-1	NA	few	TRBV2
CASSPRTFRESTDTQYF	TGCGCCAGCAGCCCTCGGACTTTCCGGGAGAGCACAGATACGCAGTATTTT	TRBJ2-3	NA	NA	TRBV4-1
CASSLGQGAMNEQFF	TGTGCCAGCAGCTTGGGACAGGGGGCCATGAATGAGCAGTTCTTC	TRBJ2-1	TRBD1	many	TRBV7-3
CASSIGTREVYRNEQFF	TGTGCCAGTAGTATAGGGACTAGAGAGGTCTATCGGAATGAGCAGTTCTTC	TRBJ2-1	TRBD2	few	TRBV19
CASSLTGAQPQHF	TGTGCCAGCAGTTTGACAGGGGCTCAGCCCCAGCATTTT	TRBJ1-5	TRBD1	many	TRBV12-3/TRBV12-4
CASRMLGGRKTEAFF	TGCGCCAGCAGAATGCTTGGGGGACGGAAGACTGAAGCTTTCTTT	TRBJ1-1	NA	many	TRBV5-1
CASISGTGFSTDTQYF	TGTGCCAGCATATCCGGGACAGGGTTTTCCACAGATACGCAGTATTTT	TRBJ2-3	TRBD1	many	TRBV7-9
CASSSRLAAGPNEQFF	TGTGCCAGCAGTTCTCGACTAGCGGCGGGTCCCAATGAGCAGTTCTTC	TRBJ2-1	TRBD2	many	TRBV6-2/TRBV6-3
CASSPRTRLYNEQFF	TGTGCCAGCAGCCCAAGGACTAGGCTATACAATGAGCAGTTCTTC	TRBJ2-1	TRBD2	many	TRBV7-9
CATERTGTGGSQPQHF	TGTGCCACAGAAAGAACCGGGACAGGGGGCTCTCAGCCCCAGCATTTT	TRBJ1-5	TRBD1	NA	TRBV19